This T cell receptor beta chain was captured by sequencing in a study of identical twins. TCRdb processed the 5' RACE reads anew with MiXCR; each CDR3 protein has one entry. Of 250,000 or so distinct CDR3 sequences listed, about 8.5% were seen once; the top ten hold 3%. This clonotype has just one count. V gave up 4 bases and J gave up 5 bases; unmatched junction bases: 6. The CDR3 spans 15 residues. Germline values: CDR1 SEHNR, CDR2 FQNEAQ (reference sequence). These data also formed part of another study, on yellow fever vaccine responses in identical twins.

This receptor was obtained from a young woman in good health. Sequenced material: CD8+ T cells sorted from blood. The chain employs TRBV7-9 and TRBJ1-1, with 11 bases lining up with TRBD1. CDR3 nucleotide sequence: TGTGCCAGCAGCTCCGGACAGGGGGCAAGGACTGAAGCTTTCTTT. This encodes CASSSGQGARTEAFF. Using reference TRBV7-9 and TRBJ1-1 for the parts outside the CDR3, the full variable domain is DTGVSQNPRHKITKRGQNVTFRCDPISEHNRLYWYRQTLGQGPEFLTYFQNEAQLEKSRLLSDRFSAERPKGSFSTLEIQRTEQGDSAMYLCASSSGQGARTEAFFGQGTRLTVV.